This TCR beta chain was documented in a study of CD8 T cells in ankylosing spondylitis. Study-level findings and limits: The clones that were linked to disease were reported to be significantly enriched in matched synovial fluid samples from ankylosing spondylitis patients. In ankylosing spondylitis blood, a motif of 7 to 9 highly homologous TCR beta variants appeared characteristic.

This clonotype has ten or more counts. Its antigen is as yet unknown. Researchers built TCR beta libraries using quantitative 5'-RACE with molecular barcodes. From the 5' RACE reads, TCRdb called clonotypes with MiXCR, one entry per CDR3 protein. Of approximately 440,000 distinct CDR3 sequences listed, roughly 17% were seen once; the top ten hold 1%. V lost 5 bases, J lost 6 bases, and 9 bases stayed unmatched. The CDR3 consists of 14 residues. Germline V gene sequence: CDR1 SGHAT, CDR2 FQNNGV. The J gene is TRBJ1-1, the V gene TRBV11-2; 7 bases align to TRBD1. Source material: blood, either unsorted or a sorted T cell fraction (not recorded which). The receptor was derived from a male donor with ankylosing spondylitis. CDR3 DNA sequence: TGTGCCAGCAGCCCGACAGGGAACAACGCTGAAGCTTTCTTT. It encodes CASSPTGNNAEAFF.